Below are 26 T cell receptor beta chains sequenced from a single sample in a study of shared T cell receptors in the human thymus. Some clones are missing from TCRdb's copy, which holds only in-frame ones; the method was immunoSEQ multiplex PCR. The data hold approximately 660,000 clones, with over 75% observed a single time. This sample was shared with a second study, whose subject was human thymus T cells.

Sequences were obtained from thymocytes. Source of these receptors: a boy under three years old with a congenital heart defect.

The V gene is TRBV5-4, the J gene TRBJ1-5; no firm D call. The V gene's germline CDR1 is SGHNT and CDR2 YYREEE (reference sequence). The CDR3 totals 12 residues. With 4 bases removed from V and 7 bases from J, the gap between germline ends came to 9 bases. The CDR3 region has the DNA TGTGCCAGCAGCGCCCCGGGGCAGCCCCAGCATTTT. Amino acids: CASSAPGQPQHF.

The chain is built from TRBV6-6 and TRBJ1-5, with D perhaps TRBD1 (5 bases). Germline V gene data show CDR1 as MNHNY and CDR2 as SVGAGI (reference sequence). The CDR3 loop spans 14 amino acids. The germline V and J ends were trimmed by 8 bases and 4 bases, with 15 bases remaining between them. In nucleotides, the CDR3 is TGTGCCAGCTCAGAGGGGAGGATTAATCAGCCCCAGCATTTT. Encoded protein: CASSEGRINQPQHF.

CDR3 DNA sequence: TGTGCCAGCAGTTTAAACGGGACTAGTACCCAAGAGACCCAGTACTTC. Its protein product is CASSLNGTSTQETQYF. V and J are TRBV27 and TRBJ2-5; TRBD2 matches 8 bases. V lost 2 bases to trimming and J lost 1 base; unmatched junction nucleotides: 6. CDR1 MNHEY and CDR2 SMNVEV come from the germline V gene (reference sequence). This CDR3 is built from 16 residues.

This sequence joins TRBV28 and TRBJ1-1; D call uncertain. V was shortened by 7 bases and J by 1 base, with 7 bases between the two germline ends. Per germline, CDR1 MDHEN and CDR2 SYDVKM. The CDR3 runs 12 residues. CDR3 in amino acids: CASTTRNTEAFF. CDR3 in DNA: TGTGCCAGCACTACGCGGAACACTGAAGCTTTCTTT.

The chain carries TRBV28 and TRBJ2-3; possible D gene TRBD2, 5 bases. This CDR3 spans 19 amino acids. V was shortened by 4 bases and J by 1 base, with 24 bases between the two germline ends. Per germline, CDR1 MDHEN and CDR2 SYDVKM. In nucleotides, the CDR3 is TGTGCCAGCAGTTCTAGGCTGGCGCCCCGGAGGCCCCGCACAGATACGCAGTATTTT. Translation: CASSSRLAPRRPRTDTQYF.

V is TRBV2 and J is TRBJ1-5; 9 bases line up with TRBD1. The CDR3 covers 19 residues. The trim removed 8 bases at V and 2 bases at J, leaving 19 bases unmatched. The germline CDR1 and CDR2 sequences are SNHLY and FYNNEI. CDR3 sequence reads: CASGQLPDRGSHGNQPQHF. For the CDR3, the DNA is TGTGCCAGCGGCCAGCTACCGGACAGGGGCTCTCATGGCAATCAGCCCCAGCATTTT. Full variable domain (remainder filled in from reference TRBV2 and TRBJ1-5): EPEVTQTPSHQVTQMGQEVILRCVPISNHLYFYWYRQILGQKVEFLVSFYNNEISEKSEIFDDQFSVERPDGSNFTLKIRSTKLEDSAMYFCASGQLPDRGSHGNQPQHFGDGTRLSIL.

The V call is TRBV4-2, the J call TRBJ2-1, with a tentative D call TRBD2 (5 bases). This CDR3 is 17 amino acids long. Germline V CDR1 and CDR2: LGHNA, YNFKEQ. Trimming removed 1 base at V and 3 bases at J, with 16 bases between. The CDR3 DNA reads TGTGCCAGCAGCCAAGTCAAACAGCGGACCCACTACAATGAGCAGTTCTTC. It is translated as CASSQVKQRTHYNEQFF.

This clone was seen just once. This chain joins TRBV7-2 and TRBJ2-6; 7 positions agree with TRBD1. Germline V gene sequence: CDR1 SGHTA, CDR2 FQGNSA. The CDR3 loop spans 18 amino acids. V trimming: 1 base; J trimming: 0 bases; junction bases outside the gene matches: 6. The CDR3 region has the DNA TGTGCCAGCAGCTTAGAGGGGACAGCACGCTCTGGGGCCAACGTCCTGACTTTC. Translated: CASSLEGTARSGANVLTF.

V usage is TRBV5-1 and J usage is TRBJ2-1; 9 bases agree with TRBD2. Unmatched junction bases numbered 24, after V lost 3 bases and J lost 2 bases. The CDR3 is 22 amino acids. Germline-derived CDR1 and CDR2 are SGHRS and YFSETQ. CDR3 DNA sequence: TGCGCCAGCAGCTGGGGAGGGAGAAGGGGCGGGAGGGCCCTCGGTACCTACAATGAGCAGTTCTTC. As protein: CASSWGGRRGGRALGTYNEQFF.

The V and J genes are TRBV14 and TRBJ2-1; D is perhaps TRBD1 (6 bases). The germline gives CDR1 SGHDN, CDR2 FVKESK. This CDR3 region has 16 residues. The V gene lost 6 bases and the J gene lost 0 bases, with 15 bases spanning the gap. The CDR3 DNA follows: TGTGCCAGCAGTCAAAACCGGGACATCTCCTACAATGAGCAGTTCTTC. This codes for CASSQNRDISYNEQFF.

The chain employs TRBV11-2 and TRBJ2-5, with TRBD2 identical over 14 bases. V lost 5 bases and J lost 5; bases outside the gene matches: 10. Germline lookup yields CDR1 SGHAT and CDR2 FQNNGV. This CDR3 comprises 17 residues. The CDR3 loop reads CASSTARGTSGSETQYF. The CDR3 DNA is TGTGCCAGCAGCACAGCAAGGGGGACTAGCGGGAGTGAGACCCAGTACTTC.

This chain uses TRBV27 with TRBJ2-1; possible D gene TRBD1, 8 bases. V shed 8 bases and J shed 5 bases, with 16 bases lying between them. The CDR3 covers 14 residues. Germline V gene data show CDR1 as MNHEY and CDR2 as SMNVEV (reference sequence). The CDR3 sequence is CASCRTGRDNEQFF. CDR3 sequence (DNA): TGTGCCAGCTGTCGGACAGGGAGGGACAATGAGCAGTTCTTC.

This chain links TRBV23-1 with TRBJ1-2; perhaps TRBD1 as D (5 bases). TRBV23-1 is designated an ORF whose function remains uncertain. Trimming took off 8 bases at V and 8 bases at J, with 27 bases between the two ends. This CDR3 has 16 amino acids. The CDR3 sequence: CASPCPEAGPGEGYTF. The CDR3 region has the DNA TGCGCCAGCCCTTGCCCCGAGGCAGGGCCAGGAGAAGGCTACACCTTC.

This chain joins TRBV20-1 and TRBJ1-1; a weak D match, TRBD1 (5 bases). With 4 bases removed from V and 6 bases from J, the gap between germline ends came to 9 bases. The CDR3 extends over 11 amino acids. Germline lookup yields CDR1 DFQATT and CDR2 SNEGSKA (reference sequence). CDR3 residues: CSATDSAEAFF. In nucleotides, the CDR3 is TGCAGTGCTACTGACAGCGCTGAAGCTTTCTTT.

This clone was recorded a few times. The chain links TRBV25-1 to TRBJ2-3; TRBD1 is a possible D gene (5 bases). Trimming left V 8 bases short and J 3 bases short, with 6 bases between. Germline V gene lookup returns CDR1 MGHDK and CDR2 SYGVNS. CDR3 length: 11 amino acids. CDR3 nucleotide sequence: TGTGCCAGCGCAGGGACAGATACGCAGTATTTT. It translates to CASAGTDTQYF.

J is TRBJ2-7 and V is TRBV29-1, with 10 positions matching TRBD1. CDR1 SQVTM and CDR2 ANQGSEA come from the germline V gene. V shed 7 bases, J shed 0 bases, and the junction held 6 bases outside the gene matches. This CDR3 region has 14 residues. CDR3: CSGWTGGDSYEQYF. DNA for the CDR3: TGCAGCGGGTGGACAGGGGGGGACTCCTACGAGCAGTACTTC.

This sequence joins TRBV6-1 and TRBJ2-5, with TRBD2 matching over 10 bases. Germline-derived CDR1 and CDR2 are MNHNS and SASEGT. This CDR3 region has 18 residues. After removal of 2 bases from V and 5 bases from J, the junction contained 14 bases not matched to a gene. The CDR3, as DNA: TGTGCCAGCAGTGAATGGGGGGAGCGGGAGGGGGCCCCGGAGACCCAGTACTTC. Translating it yields CASSEWGEREGAPETQYF.

With respect to this clone: This specimen includes other DNA sequences encoding the same CDR3. The chain combines TRBV5-1 with TRBJ2-2, with TRBD1 matching over 7 bases. The CDR3 is 15 amino acids. Unmatched junction bases numbered 4, after V lost 4 bases and J lost 1 base. Germline CDR1 is SGHRS and CDR2 is YFSETQ. The CDR3 reads CASSPWTGNTGELFF. The CDR3 DNA reads as TGCGCCAGCAGCCCCTGGACAGGGAACACCGGGGAGCTGTTTTTT. Variable domain in full (rest from reference TRBV5-1 and TRBJ2-2): KAGVTQTPRYLIKTRGQQVTLSCSPISGHRSVSWYQQTPGQGLQFLFEYFSETQRNKGNFPGRFSGRQFSNSRSEMNVSTLELGDSALYLCASSPWTGNTGELFFGEGSRLTVL.

V and J are TRBV30 and TRBJ1-1; the match to TRBD1 covers 9 bases. This CDR3 region has 15 residues. V was pared by 4 bases and J by 3 bases, with 9 bases of the junction left unmatched. Germline assignment: CDR1 GTSNPN and CDR2 SVGIG (reference sequence). CDR3 nucleotide sequence: TGTGCCTGGATTCAGCGGGACAGGGCGGACACTGAAGCTTTCTTT. As protein: CAWIQRDRADTEAFF.

The rearrangement uses TRBV14 and TRBJ2-2; TRBD1 matches 9 bases. The CDR3 is 14 residues long. The junction had 4 bases not matched to a gene; V was cut back by 4 bases and J by 7 bases. Germline CDR1 is SGHDN and CDR2 is FVKESK. The CDR3 region is CASSRGQGSGELFF. The DNA for the CDR3 is TGTGCCAGCAGCCGCGGACAGGGGAGCGGGGAGCTGTTTTTT.

The chain couples TRBV4-1 to TRBJ2-7; 15 bases line up with TRBD2. In germline, CDR1 is MGHRA, CDR2 YSYEKL. V shed 1 base, J shed 6 bases, and the junction held 13 bases outside the gene matches. The CDR3 has 19 amino acids. This chain's CDR3 is CASSQALDGLAGGFGEQYF. Here the CDR3 DNA reads TGCGCCAGCAGCCAAGCACTGGACGGACTAGCGGGAGGGTTTGGCGAGCAGTACTTC.

This sequence joins TRBV5-1 and TRBJ2-3; 11 bases align to TRBD2. The CDR3 covers 17 residues. The V segment lost 4 bases and the J segment 4 bases; nucleotides outside the gene matches: 11. The germline CDR1 and CDR2 sequences are SGHRS and YFSETQ. The CDR3 coding sequence is TGCGCCAGCAGCGGGATAATAGCGGGAGGGGAGGCAGATACGCAGTATTTT. Protein sequence: CASSGIIAGGEADTQYF.

The V and J genes are TRBV4-3 and TRBJ2-1; TRBD2 might be the D (5 bases). Looked up from germline, CDR1 is LGHNA and CDR2 is YSLEER. This CDR3 region has 14 residues. V was trimmed by 1 base and J by 9 bases, leaving 13 bases between them. In DNA form, the CDR3 reads TGCGCCAGCAGCCAAGGAGACTATTATATTGAGCAGTTCTTC. This gives the protein CASSQGDYYIEQFF.

This clone was counted between two and nine times. The chain recombines TRBV15 with TRBJ2-7; TRBD2 agrees at 14 bases. V shed 0 bases, J shed 5 bases, and the junction held 12 bases outside the gene matches. Germline V gene sequence: CDR1 LNHNV, CDR2 YYDKDF (reference sequence). The CDR3 has 19 residues. The CDR3 loop reads CATSRERRGQGLAGDEQYF. The CDR3 nucleotides are TGTGCCACCAGCAGAGAAAGGCGGGGTCAGGGACTAGCGGGGGACGAGCAGTACTTC.

The V call is TRBV27, the J call TRBJ1-2; D not certain. The germline V gene encodes CDR1 MNHEY and CDR2 SMNVEV (reference sequence). The CDR3 sequence is 15 residues long. The V gene lost 0 bases and the J gene lost 8 bases, with 16 bases spanning the gap. The CDR3 DNA reads as TGTGCCAGCAGTTTATCCCCTTCAAGCCTTTACGGCTACACCTTC. Amino acids: CASSLSPSSLYGYTF.

The chain couples TRBV30 to TRBJ2-1; 8 bases are a match to TRBD2. V shed 0 bases, J shed 7 bases, and the junction held 23 bases outside the gene matches. Per the germline V gene, CDR1 is GTSNPN and CDR2 is SVGIG (reference sequence). This CDR3 has 20 residues. CDR3 nucleotides: TGTGCCTGGAGTGTAGTTTCGACAGGTCCAACAGCGGGAGCGTTGAATGAGCAGTTCTTC. Translated: CAWSVVSTGPTAGALNEQFF. The full variable domain, with the rest looked up from reference TRBV30 and TRBJ2-1, is SQTIHQWPATLVQPVGSPLSLECTVEGTSNPNLYWYRQAAGRGLQLLFYSVGIGQISSEVPQNLSASRPQDRQFILSSKKLLLSDSGFYLCAWSVVSTGPTAGALNEQFFGPGTRLTVL.